This TCR beta chain was recorded in a study of neurological immune-mediated disorders. The cDNA was generated through 5'RACE incorporating 10-nucleotide random UMIs. TCRdb recomputed calls from the 5' RACE reads with MiXCR, one row per CDR3 protein. The sample shows 20,000 to 25,000 distinct CDR3 sequences, 17% of them seen only once. Germline assignment: CDR1 LNHNV and CDR2 YYDKDF (reference sequence). The CDR3 totals 16 residues. V was clipped by 1 base and J by 0 bases; unmatched bases: 4. This receptor was taken from a young woman with multiple sclerosis. Material: CD8+ T cells from blood. J is TRBJ2-5 and V is TRBV15; 8 bases are shared with TRBD1. This CDR3 is CATSRGVQGDQETQYF. The CDR3 DNA is TGTGCCACCAGCAGAGGTGTACAGGGGGACCAAGAGACCCAGTACTTC.